This T cell receptor beta chain was captured in a study of cytomegalovirus exposure and HLA in healthy donors. The trim removed 3 bases at V and 7 bases at J, leaving 2 bases unmatched. The length of the CDR3 is 13 residues. CDR1 and CDR2 from the germline V gene are MNHEY and SMNVEV (reference sequence). In the PCR, 60 Vbeta and 13 Jbeta primers were used. Profiling relied on immunoSEQ multiplex PCR, and the TCRdb table lists in-frame clones only, not all of them. Found here are 150,000 to 200,000 clones, nearly 80% of them singletons; the top ten hold around 5.9%. This TCR was recovered from a woman aged 25 to 45 in good health and CMV-seropositive. The genes are TRBV27 and TRBJ2-2, with 7 bases fitting TRBD2. Sequencing was carried out using PBMCs. The CDR3 coding sequence is TGTGCCAGCAGTTTCGGGGGGAGCGGGGAGCTGTTTTTT. Translated: CASSFGGSGELFF.